The present T cell receptor (beta chain) was sequenced within a study of neoadjuvant anti-PD-1 for oral cavity cancer. This CDR3 region has 15 residues. The junction had 7 bases not matched to a gene; V was cut back by 6 bases and J by 3 bases. The germline V gene encodes CDR1 MNHEY and CDR2 SVGAGI. The protocol was immunoSEQ multiplex PCR, while the TCRdb copy is restricted to in-frame clones and leaves out a portion. The repertoire holds over 30,000 clones, with roughly 85% as singletons. Time point indicated: after neoadjuvant nivolumab, at surgical resection. The origin of this receptor is a person aged 40 to 85 with oral cavity squamous cell carcinoma. The material sequenced was PBMCs, taken after nivolumab (anti-PD-1) treatment. The chain joins TRBV6-5 to TRBJ1-2; 10 positions agree with TRBD1. The CDR3 nucleotides are TGTGCCAGCAGGGCGACAGGGGGCGTAGACTATGGCTACACCTTC. Its translation is CASRATGGVDYGYTF.